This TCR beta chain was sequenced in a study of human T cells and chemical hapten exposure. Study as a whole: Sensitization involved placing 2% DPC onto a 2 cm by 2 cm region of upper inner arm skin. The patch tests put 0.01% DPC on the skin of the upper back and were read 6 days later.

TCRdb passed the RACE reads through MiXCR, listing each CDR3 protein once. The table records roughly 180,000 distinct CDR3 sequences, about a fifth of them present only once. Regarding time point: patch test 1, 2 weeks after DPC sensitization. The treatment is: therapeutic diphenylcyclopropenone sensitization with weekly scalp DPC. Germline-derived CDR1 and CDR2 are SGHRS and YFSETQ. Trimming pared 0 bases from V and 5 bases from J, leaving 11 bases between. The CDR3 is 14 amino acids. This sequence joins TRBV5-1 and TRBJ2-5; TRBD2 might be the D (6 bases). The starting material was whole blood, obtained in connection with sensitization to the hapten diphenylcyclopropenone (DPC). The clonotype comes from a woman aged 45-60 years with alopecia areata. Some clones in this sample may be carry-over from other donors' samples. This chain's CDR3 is CASSLVAGMETQYF. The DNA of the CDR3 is TGCGCCAGCAGCTTGGTGGCGGGGATGGAGACCCAGTACTTC.